This is a list of T cell receptor beta chains from one sample in a study of identical twins. TCRdb analysed the 5' RACE reads with MiXCR anew, one entry per CDR3 protein. The table lists about 730,000 distinct CDR3 sequences, about 20% of them singletons. These data are also associated with another study on T cells expressing NK-cell markers.

The sample taken for sequencing was PBMCs. The source is a woman younger than 30 in good health. Each CDR3 is given with its conserved first and last residue. D genes are given only for firm matches. Only some rows state a clone size, as once, few, many or a class for expanded clones.

>TRBV3-1|.|few|16|TRBJ2-1
CASSLTRKLDMNEQFF
TGTGCCAGCAGCTTGACTAGGAAGTTAGATATGAATGAGCAGTTCTTC
>TRBV6-1|TRBD2|.|14|TRBJ2-1
CASRDSGGSNEQFF
TGTGCCAGCAGGGATAGCGGGGGGAGCAATGAGCAGTTCTTC
>TRBV20-1|.|few|14|TRBJ2-3
CSARSWTITDTQYF
TGCAGTGCTAGATCCTGGACTATCACAGATACGCAGTATTTT
>TRBV20-1|TRBD1|few|11|TRBJ2-7
CSASDRDEQYF
TGCAGTGCTTCCGACAGGGACGAGCAGTACTTC
>TRBV7-2|.|few|14|TRBJ2-5
CASSSRPTRETQYF
TGTGCCAGCAGCAGCCGACCGACACGGGAGACCCAGTACTTC
>TRBV5-6|.|few|15|TRBJ2-1
CASSLWGQPNNEQFF
TGTGCCAGCAGCTTGTGGGGGCAGCCCAACAATGAGCAGTTCTTC
>TRBV12-3/TRBV12-4|TRBD1|few|16|TRBJ2-7
CASSLALGQGSYEQYF
TGTGCCAGCAGTTTAGCGCTCGGACAGGGCTCCTACGAGCAGTACTTC
>TRBV5-1|.|few|14|TRBJ2-5
CASSLSSTDGTQYF
TGCGCCAGCAGCTTGTCCTCGACAGACGGGACCCAGTACTTC
>TRBV4-3|TRBD2|.|15|TRBJ2-1
CASSQGSSGYNEQFF
TGCGCCAGCAGCCAAGGGTCTAGCGGCTACAATGAGCAGTTCTTC
>TRBV20-1|.|.|15|TRBJ2-7
CSAKVGRSVTVEQYF
TGCAGTGCTAAGGTCGGTCGGTCAGTTACGGTCGAGCAGTACTTC
>TRBV5-1|.|.|13|TRBJ2-2
CASVSSASGELFF
TGCGCCAGCGTTTCATCGGCGTCCGGGGAGCTGTTTTTT
>TRBV12-3/TRBV12-4|.|.|13|TRBJ2-5
CASSLDSPETQYF
TGTGCCAGCAGTTTAGACAGTCCAGAGACCCAGTACTTC
>TRBV7-9|.|many|14|TRBJ1-1
CASSYPGSSPEAFF
TGTGCCAGCAGCTACCCCGGGTCGAGTCCTGAAGCTTTCTTT
>TRBV7-9|.|few|14|TRBJ1-1
CASSPMGRGAEAFF
TGTGCCAGCAGCCCTATGGGGCGGGGAGCTGAAGCTTTCTTT
>TRBV10-3|.|few|14|TRBJ1-2
CAISEGTRSYGYTF
TGTGCCATCAGTGAGGGGACCCGTTCCTATGGCTACACCTTC
>TRBV30|.|.|14|TRBJ2-1
CASNRAGLHNEQFF
TGTGCCTCGAACAGGGCGGGACTTCACAATGAGCAGTTCTTC
>TRBV3-1|.|.|15|TRBJ2-6
CASSQGFSGANVLTF
TGTGCCAGCAGCCAGGGATTCTCTGGGGCCAACGTCCTGACTTTC
>TRBV20-1|.|few|11|TRBJ2-5
CTGLHQETQYF
TGCACAGGGCTGCACCAAGAGACCCAGTACTTC
>TRBV9|.|few|13|TRBJ2-1
CASSAVQGSGKFF
TGTGCCAGCAGCGCCGTACAGGGCTCTGGGAAGTTCTTC
>TRBV20-1|TRBD1|.|14|TRBJ2-7
CSAWDRASPYEQYF
TGCAGTGCTTGGGACAGGGCGAGCCCCTACGAGCAGTACTTC
>TRBV3-1|.|.|16|TRBJ2-7
CASSQDWGERIYEQYF
TGTGCCAGCAGCCAAGATTGGGGAGAGAGGATCTACGAGCAGTACTTC
>TRBV6-6|.|.|12|TRBJ2-7
CASSYSLDEQYF
TGTGCCAGCAGTTACAGTTTAGACGAGCAGTACTTC
>TRBV9|.|.|12|TRBJ2-7
CANSKSSYEQYF
TGTGCCAATAGCAAGAGCTCCTACGAGCAGTACTTC
>TRBV21-1|.|many|14|TRBJ1-2
CASSKAPSPYVYTF
TGTGCCAGCAGCAAAGCCCCCTCACCATATGTCTACACCTTC
>TRBV5-1|.|.|14|TRBJ2-1
CASRGHNFYDEQFF
TGCGCCAGCCGGGGACACAACTTCTATGATGAGCAGTTCTTC
>TRBV9|.|.|15|TRBJ2-5
CASSVGGNAQETQYF
TGTGCCAGCAGCGTAGGGGGGAACGCCCAAGAGACCCAGTACTTC
>TRBV27|.|.|18|TRBJ2-6
CASRRGTAIHSGANVLTF
TGTGCCAGCAGGCGAGGGACGGCAATTCACTCTGGGGCCAACGTCCTGACTTTC
>TRBV12-3/TRBV12-4|.|.|14|TRBJ1-6
CASSRRQGGSPLHF
TGTGCCAGCAGCCGTCGCCAGGGTGGTTCACCCCTCCACTTT
>TRBV20-1|TRBD2|few|17|TRBJ2-3
CSARTSGRGASTDTQYF
TGCAGTGCACGCACTAGCGGGAGAGGGGCTAGCACAGATACGCAGTATTTT
>TRBV4-3|.|.|19|TRBJ2-1
CASSQDPTSLRSSYNEQFF
TGCGCCAGCAGCCAAGACCCTACTAGCCTGAGGAGCTCCTACAATGAGCAGTTCTTC
>TRBV5-1|.|many|14|TRBJ1-2
CASSLAGGDIGYTF
TGCGCCAGCAGCTTGGCTGGCGGGGACATTGGCTACACCTTC
>TRBV30|.|few|14|TRBJ2-1
CAWRGAVSGREQFF
TGTGCCTGGAGGGGAGCGGTTTCCGGCAGGGAGCAGTTCTTC
>TRBV4-3|TRBD2|few|17|TRBJ2-1
CASSRYEREGPFNEQFF
TGCGCCAGCAGTCGGTATGAGCGGGAGGGCCCATTCAATGAGCAGTTCTTC
>TRBV20-1|.|.|14|TRBJ2-3
CSAPEAPSTDTQYF
TGCAGTGCTCCCGAAGCGCCAAGCACAGATACGCAGTATTTT
>TRBV5-5|TRBD1|few|15|TRBJ2-3
CASSWGTGLTDTQYF
TGTGCCAGCAGCTGGGGGACAGGGCTCACAGATACGCAGTATTTT
>TRBV20-1|TRBD2|few|16|TRBJ2-3
CSAKGTSGASTDTQYF
TGCAGTGCCAAAGGGACTAGCGGGGCAAGCACAGATACGCAGTATTTT
>TRBV6-1|.|few|14|TRBJ1-1
CASSEQNMNTEAFF
TGTGCCAGCAGTGAGCAGAACATGAACACTGAAGCTTTCTTT
>TRBV15|.|.|13|TRBJ2-7
CATSSHAGGEQYF
TGTGCCACCAGCTCCCATGCCGGGGGCGAGCAGTACTTC
>TRBV5-1|.|few|14|TRBJ1-1
CASSWWTVNTEAFF
TGCGCCAGCAGCTGGTGGACGGTGAACACTGAAGCTTTCTTT
>TRBV20-1|.|many|11|TRBJ2-1
CSAPNYNEQFF
TGCAGTGCTCCTAACTACAATGAGCAGTTCTTC
>TRBV6-2/TRBV6-3|.|.|12|TRBJ2-3
CASSYEADTQYF
TGTGCCAGCAGTTACGAGGCAGATACGCAGTATTTT
>TRBV7-6|.|few|17|TRBJ2-5
CATTTDLSGFGRQTQYF
TGTGCCACCACAACCGATCTCAGCGGCTTCGGAAGGCAGACCCAGTACTTC
>TRBV20-1|TRBD2|.|15|TRBJ2-5
CSARESQRGLETQYF
TGCAGTGCTAGAGAGTCGCAGCGGGGCTTAGAGACCCAGTACTTC
>TRBV7-9|.|many|14|TRBJ2-3
CASSSRTSTDTQYF
TGTGCCAGCAGCTCCCGGACAAGCACAGATACGCAGTATTTT
>TRBV5-4|TRBD1|few|15|TRBJ2-7
CASSLKKTGTYEQYF
TGTGCCAGCAGCTTAAAAAAGACAGGGACCTACGAGCAGTACTTC
>TRBV5-1|TRBD1|few|15|TRBJ2-3
CASSQTGLSGDTQYF
TGCGCCAGCTCCCAGACAGGGCTTTCAGGGGATACGCAGTATTTT
>TRBV20-1|TRBD1|.|14|TRBJ2-1
CSAPGTGSYNEQFF
TGCAGTGCTCCCGGGACAGGGTCATACAATGAGCAGTTCTTC
>TRBV6-1|TRBD2|few|15|TRBJ2-1
CASSLLADPFSEQFF
TGTGCCAGCAGCCTTCTAGCGGACCCGTTCTCTGAGCAGTTCTTC
>TRBV12-3/TRBV12-4|.|many|13|TRBJ1-3
CASRDTSGNTIYF
TGTGCCAGCAGGGACACCTCTGGAAACACCATATATTTT
>TRBV6-1|.|few|13|TRBJ2-5
CAAGGGGGETQYF
TGTGCCGCTGGGGGGGGAGGGGGCGAGACCCAGTACTTC
>TRBV6-2/TRBV6-3|.|.|12|TRBJ2-7
CASSYGTLEQYF
TGTGCCAGCAGTTACGGGACACTCGAGCAGTACTTC